The clone carrying this TCR beta chain was recorded a few times. The CDR3 is 14 amino acids. Source study methods: Reference gene primer amplification in the assay estimated nucleated cell counts. Clones were read by immunoSEQ multiplex PCR, and TCRdb kept only the in-frame ones, dropping some. V and J calls and clone size follow that table, whereas D and trimming were derived from the DNA. The sample has over 150,000 clones, over 70% seen once; the top ten hold approximately 19%. This entry belongs to a study of blood T cell repertoires in COVID-19. Turning to the study itself: Collection of acute and convalescent COVID-19 samples took place in the United States, Italy and Spain. Nucleic acid was either cDNA or gDNA, and it came from T cells, B-cell-depleted T cells, or PBMCs.

The sequencing input was peripheral blood. This chain links TRBV21-1 with TRBJ1-2; TRBD1 is the table's D call, not checked against the DNA. TRBV21-1 is annotated as a pseudogene. The TCR was taken from a woman aged 65 to 85 who had recovered from COVID-19. The CDR3 DNA reads as TGTGCCAGCAGCAAAGCGCAGGGGGCCTATGGCTACACCTTC. This sequence encodes CASSKAQGAYGYTF.